A selection of T cell receptor beta chains follows, all from one sample in a study of post-analysis software for immune sequencing data. TCRdb passed the PCR reads through MiXCR, listing each CDR3 protein once. The sample contains 350,000 to 450,000 distinct CDR3 sequences, approximately 37% of which appear only once. Input material: blood. The origin of the receptors is a girl aged 2-15 years with multiple sclerosis. The CDR3 runs from the conserved cysteine through the conserved F or W. Each record gives: clone size, V gene, D gene, J gene, CDR3 DNA, CDR3 protein. The D gene is left open where the match is weak. Clone size, where shown, is once, few, many, or a class for clones that have expanded.

many	TRBV6-5	.	TRBJ2-7	TGTGCCAGCAGTTACGCCGGGACTGCCCCCTACGAGCAGTACTTC	CASSYAGTAPYEQYF
few	TRBV10-3	TRBD1	TRBJ1-2	TGTGCCATCAACGGACCGGGACAGGGGTCCGATGGCTACACCTTC	CAINGPGQGSDGYTF
few	TRBV11-2	TRBD2	TRBJ2-7	TGTGCCAGCAGCGGAGAGAGCGGACTAGCGGGAGCCGAGCAGTACTTC	CASSGESGLAGAEQYF
.	TRBV29-1	TRBD2	TRBJ2-1	TGCAGCGTTGAGCGAGCGGGGTTATCCTACAATGAGCAGTTCTTC	CSVERAGLSYNEQFF
few	TRBV9	.	TRBJ1-1	TGTGCCAGCAGCTCTAGACAGGATAACACTGAAGCTTTCTTT	CASSSRQDNTEAFF
once	TRBV6-5	.	TRBJ1-1	TGTGCCAGCAGTTACGACCGGGGGAACACTGAAGCTTTCTTT	CASSYDRGNTEAFF
.	TRBV29-1	TRBD1	TRBJ1-2	TGCAGCGTTGGCCCCACAGACAGGGACTATGGCTACACCTTC	CSVGPTDRDYGYTF
.	TRBV7-3	.	TRBJ1-1	TGTGCCAGCAGCGCCCGGGACGAGGGTGAAGCTTTCTTT	CASSARDEGEAFF
few	TRBV24-1	.	TRBJ2-1	TGTGCCACCAGTGACTCTCGAGGCAATGAGCAGTTCTTC	CATSDSRGNEQFF
.	TRBV2	.	TRBJ2-4	TGTGCCAGCAGTGACTCGGGGGGACACAAAAACATTCAGTACTTC	CASSDSGGHKNIQYF